This T cell receptor (beta chain) was sequenced for a study of blood T cell repertoires in COVID-19 (dated by TCRdb to the early 2020s). For the wider study: Samples from collaborators originated in the United States, Italy and Spain and spanned both the acute and convalescent phases of COVID-19. The samples were drawn from two sources: the first 160 participants of the ongoing ImmuneRACE study, and 950 to 1,500 subjects contributed by 6 global collaborators. A de-identified subject ID, COVID-19 status, age in years and sex were almost always included in the sample metadata. The repertoires were released in a freely available public database intended as a resource for research on the immune response to SARS-CoV-2. The material from the prospective study consisted of cDNA or gDNA derived from T cells, B-cell-depleted T cells, or PBMCs. Where HLA class I and class II types were available, the types were taken from metadata supplied by the sample provider, not from assay-based typing. Deeply sampled blood TCRbeta repertoires from subjects exposed to, actively infected with, or recovered from COVID-19 were included in the dataset.

Summary of the overall study and its limitations: Clinical and demographic metadata were provided uncurated, with the amount varying by source and participant.

The collaborating institutions used their own protocols to collect whole blood in K2EDTA tubes. For TCRbeta analysis, collaborator samples were shipped as frozen whole blood, as isolated PBMCs, or as DNA extracted from either sample type. The germline V gene (reference sequence) provides CDR1 LNHNV and CDR2 YYDKDF. The CDR3 spans 13 residues, from the cysteine through the phenylalanine. Only the CDR3 DNA is retained, 39 bases long and in frame from the first base. Deletion took 0 bases off V and 2 bases off J, with a span of 3 bases between the germline ends. A word on this clone: Its recognized antigen is unknown. Base quality data are lacking; no much larger clone is found one base away.

TCRbeta CDR3 regions were amplified from genomic DNA using the immunoSEQ Assay, a bias-controlled multiplex PCR. On the authors' methods: The number of nucleated cells in each sample was estimated by amplification of reference gene primers within the assay. To quantify the absolute abundance of each unique TCRbeta CDR3 rearrangement, sequence reads were collapsed and filtered. For each sample, productive Simpson clonality was calculated by taking the square root of Simpson's diversity index across productive rearrangements. In its TCRdb copy, this immuneACCESS table keeps in-frame sequences only and misses some clones. Where compared with another copy, unresolved V genes explain less than half of these, and the others have no known cause. The D gene and trimming were derived from the DNA, and the V and J assignments and clone size from that table. In this sample the table shows 30,000 to 40,000 clones, more than 75% of which occur a single time. The top ten hold 60% to 70% of the sample.

The sequence came from a man between 65 and 85 years old with acute or convalescent COVID-19. The chain employs TRBV15 and TRBJ2-3; the D gene lacks a confident call. Sequenced input: peripheral blood. Here is the DNA: TGTGCCACCAGCAGAGATTACACAGATACGCAGTATTTT. This translates into CATSRDYTDTQYF.